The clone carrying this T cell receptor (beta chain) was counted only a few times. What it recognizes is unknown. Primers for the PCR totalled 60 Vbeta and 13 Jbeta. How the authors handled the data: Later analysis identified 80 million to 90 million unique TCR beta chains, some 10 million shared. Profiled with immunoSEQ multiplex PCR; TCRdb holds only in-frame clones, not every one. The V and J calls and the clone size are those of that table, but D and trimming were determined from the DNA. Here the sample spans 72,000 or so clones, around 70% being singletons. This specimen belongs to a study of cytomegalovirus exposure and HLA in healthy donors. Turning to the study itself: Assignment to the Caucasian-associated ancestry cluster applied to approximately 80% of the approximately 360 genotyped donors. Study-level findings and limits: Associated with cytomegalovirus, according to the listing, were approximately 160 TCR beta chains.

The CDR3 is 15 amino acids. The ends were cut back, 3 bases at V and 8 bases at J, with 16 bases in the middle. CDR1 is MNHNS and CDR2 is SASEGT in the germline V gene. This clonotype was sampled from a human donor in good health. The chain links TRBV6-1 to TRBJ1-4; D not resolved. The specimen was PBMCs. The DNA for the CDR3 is TGTGCCAGCAGTGAGATATGGCAGGCGGGCGAAAAACTGTTTTTT. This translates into CASSEIWQAGEKLFF.